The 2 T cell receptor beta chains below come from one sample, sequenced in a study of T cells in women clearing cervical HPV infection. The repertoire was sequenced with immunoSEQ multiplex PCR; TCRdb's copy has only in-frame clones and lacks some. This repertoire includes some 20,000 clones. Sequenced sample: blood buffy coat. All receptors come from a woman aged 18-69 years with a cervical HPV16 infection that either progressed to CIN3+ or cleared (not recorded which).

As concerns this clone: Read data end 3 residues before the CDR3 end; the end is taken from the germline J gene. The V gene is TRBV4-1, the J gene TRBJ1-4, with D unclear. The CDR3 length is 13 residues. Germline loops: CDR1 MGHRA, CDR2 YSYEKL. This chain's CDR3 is CASSQEGLRGLFF. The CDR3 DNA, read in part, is TGCGCCAGCAGCCAAGAAGGATTGCGGGGA.

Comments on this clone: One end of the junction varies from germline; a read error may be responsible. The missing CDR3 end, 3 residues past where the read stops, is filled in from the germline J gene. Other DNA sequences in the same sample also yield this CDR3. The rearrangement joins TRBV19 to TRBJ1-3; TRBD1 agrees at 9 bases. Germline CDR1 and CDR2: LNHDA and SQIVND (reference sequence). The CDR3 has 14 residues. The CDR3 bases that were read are TGTGCCAGTTCGGGACAGGGCACTGGAAACACG. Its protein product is CASSGQGTGNT. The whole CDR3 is CASSGQGTGNTIYF.